This T cell receptor beta chain comes out of a study of blood T cell repertoires in COVID-19. CDR3 length: 16 residues. V was clipped by 6 bases and J by 2 bases; unmatched bases: 9. CDR1 and CDR2 (germline): ENHRY, SYGVKD. Only a few counts were recorded for this clone. TCRdb's table, derived via immunoSEQ multiplex PCR, lists solely in-frame clones and lacks some. The data show 290,000 or so clones, 85% seen once. The chain is built from TRBV10-3 and TRBJ1-5; 8 nucleotides match TRBD1. Sequencing was done on a sample of peripheral blood. The receptor was derived from a man in his fifties with active or convalescent COVID-19. CDR3 nucleotide sequence: TGTGCCATCAGGGACAGGGCCCAGGGGGGCAATCAGCCCCAGCATTTT. Translated: CAIRDRAQGGNQPQHF.